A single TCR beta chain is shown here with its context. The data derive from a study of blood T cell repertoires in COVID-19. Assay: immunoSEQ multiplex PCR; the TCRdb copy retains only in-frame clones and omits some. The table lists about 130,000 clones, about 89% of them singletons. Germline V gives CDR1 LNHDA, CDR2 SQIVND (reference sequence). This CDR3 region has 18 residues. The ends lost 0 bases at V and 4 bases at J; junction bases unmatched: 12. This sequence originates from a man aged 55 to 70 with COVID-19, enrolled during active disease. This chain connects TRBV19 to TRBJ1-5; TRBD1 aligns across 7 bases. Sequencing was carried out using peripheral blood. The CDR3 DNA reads TGTGCCAGTAGTATAGATCCGTGGGAAGGGGGCCCGAATCAGCCCCAGCATTTT. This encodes CASSIDPWEGGPNQPQHF.